A selection of T cell receptor beta chains follows, all from one sample in a study of blood T cell repertoires in COVID-19. Data came from immunoSEQ multiplex PCR; TCRdb stores just in-frame clones and leaves some out. This table has 2,000 to 3,000 clones, roughly 87% appearing once. The sample taken for sequencing was peripheral blood. The source is a man aged 65-85 years with active COVID-19. Both conserved end residues are part of each CDR3. A D gene is named only where the DNA matches it firmly.

d_call | j_call | v_call | cdr3_aa
TRBD1 | TRBJ1-5 | TRBV7-8 | CASSPDREQPQHF
. | TRBJ1-6 | TRBV21-1 | CASSKSQARRGPYNSPLHF
. | TRBJ1-1 | TRBV15 | CATSRITEGGAFF
TRBD2 | TRBJ2-1 | TRBV3-1/TRBV3-2 | CASSQERLAGRNEQFF
. | TRBJ1-2 | TRBV18 | CASSPGGTGGYTF
. | TRBJ2-7 | TRBV7-2 | CASTLGGTAYEQYF
TRBD2 | TRBJ2-3 | TRBV5-1 | CASSRGLAGGTDTQYF
. | TRBJ2-7 | TRBV27 | CASRDRGAADEQYF
. | TRBJ1-4 | TRBV3-1/TRBV3-2 | CASSQDPGYNEKLFF
. | TRBJ1-2 | TRBV12-3/TRBV12-4 | CATFWAHEGYTF
TRBD1 | TRBJ2-7 | TRBV7-9 | CASSSTTGSGEQYF
. | TRBJ1-4 | TRBV18 | CASSQATNEKLFF
. | TRBJ1-2 | TRBV2 | CASRQQTGRYGYTF
TRBD1 | TRBJ1-3 | TRBV19 | CASSRPDRVGNTIYF
. | TRBJ1-5 | TRBV27 | CASSVLRQGPQHF
TRBD2 | TRBJ2-7 | TRBV4-2 | CASSQEEIAGDYEQYF
. | TRBJ2-3 | TRBV6-5 | CASTLRRPTDTQYF
TRBD2 | TRBJ2-2 | TRBV5-4 | CASTFGGGLAQNTGELFF